The 32 T cell receptor beta chains below come from one sample, sequenced in a study of early T cells in non-severe SARS-CoV-2 infection. TCRdb ran MiXCR on the 5' RACE reads and lists one entry per CDR3 protein. This table has approximately 39,000 distinct CDR3 sequences, under 5% appearing once. Sequenced input: whole blood. The receptor set was obtained from an adult who was a healthcare worker with PCR-confirmed SARS-CoV-2 infection or an uninfected control (not recorded which).

The table lists this clonotype with many counts. The chain has TRBV5-6 and TRBJ2-5; 11 bases map to TRBD2. This CDR3 contains 15 residues. Germline V gene sequence: CDR1 SGHDT, CDR2 YYEEEE. The V gene end was trimmed by 3 bases and the J gene end by 5 bases; junction bases not matched to a gene: 6. The CDR3 region is CASSSPRLAGETQYF. DNA of the CDR3: TGTGCCAGCAGCTCACCCAGACTAGCGGGGGAGACCCAGTACTTC. Combining the CDR3 with reference TRBV5-6 and TRBJ2-5 gives the whole variable domain DAGVTQSPTHLIKTRGQQVTLRCSPKSGHDTVSWYQQALGQGPQFIFQYYEEEERQRGNFPDRFSGHQFPNYSSELNVNALLLGDSALYLCASSSPRLAGETQYFGPGTRLLVL.

This clonotype was detected ten times or more. This sequence joins TRBV12-3 or TRBV12-4 and TRBJ2-2, with TRBD1 identical over 8 bases. The CDR3 spans 14 residues. V gave up 7 bases and J gave up 4 bases; unmatched junction bases: 5. In nucleotides, the CDR3 is TGTGCCAGCACCACAGGGGGTAGCACCGGGGAGCTGTTTTTT. Its translation: CASTTGGSTGELFF.

At least ten counts were recorded for this clonotype. This chain uses TRBV12-3 or TRBV12-4 with TRBJ1-2; 7 bases fit TRBD1. J gave up 8 bases and V 6 bases, and 3 bases lay outside the gene matches. This CDR3 is built from 11 residues. This chain's CDR3 is CASSKTGGYTF. The CDR3 coding sequence is TGTGCCAGCAGCAAGACAGGGGGCTACACCTTC.

The genes are TRBV3-1 and TRBJ1-6, with a possible D match to TRBD1 (5 bases). The germline V and J ends were trimmed by 0 bases and 11 bases, with 11 bases remaining between them. This CDR3 has 14 residues. Germline V gene data show CDR1 as LGHDT and CDR2 as YNNKEL (reference sequence). The CDR3: CASSQDPGSTPLHF. The CDR3 DNA follows: TGTGCCAGCAGCCAAGACCCAGGGAGCACACCCCTCCACTTT.

This clonotype showed up many times. The chain links TRBV19 to TRBJ1-1; D unresolved. The CDR3 covers 12 residues. Trimming removed 6 bases from V and 5 bases from J, with 10 bases in between. CDR1 LNHDA and CDR2 SQIVND come from the germline V gene (reference sequence). Here the CDR3 DNA reads TGTGCCAGTAGCCCCCGGTGGACTGAAGCTTTCTTT. This codes for CASSPRWTEAFF.

This chain links TRBV5-1 with TRBJ2-3, with 12 bases matching TRBD2. From germline, CDR1 is SGHRS and CDR2 YFSETQ. CDR3 length: 16 residues. Trimming at V came to 4 bases and at J to 3 bases, leaving 6 bases not matched to a gene. CDR3 residues: CASSRMTSGGTDTQYF. The CDR3 nucleotides are TGCGCCAGCAGCCGGATGACTAGCGGGGGTACAGATACGCAGTATTTT.

This clonotype has only a few counts. The genes are TRBV3-1 and TRBJ1-5; D unresolved. Germline-derived CDR1 and CDR2 are LGHDT and YNNKEL (reference sequence). The V gene lost 4 bases and the J gene lost 5 bases, with 9 bases spanning the gap. The length of the CDR3 is 13 residues. CDR3 in amino acids: CASSPTPDQPQHF. Here the CDR3 DNA reads TGTGCCAGCAGCCCGACCCCGGATCAGCCCCAGCATTTT.

The chain joins TRBV5-6 to TRBJ1-2; D gene ambiguous. The ends were cut back, 4 bases at V and 4 bases at J, with 8 bases in the middle. Per the germline V gene, CDR1 is SGHDT and CDR2 is YYEEEE. The CDR3 runs 12 residues. The CDR3 spells CASSKGGYGYTF. The CDR3 DNA is TGTGCCAGCAGCAAGGGAGGCTATGGCTACACCTTC.

This clonotype was recorded a few times. The J gene is TRBJ1-1, the V gene TRBV18, with D possibly matching TRBD1 (5 bases). The CDR3 runs 14 residues. The germline V gene encodes CDR1 KGHSH and CDR2 LQKENI. With 2 bases removed from V and 6 bases from J, the gap between germline ends came to 13 bases. This CDR3 is CASSPWGLMSEAFF. CDR3 in DNA: TGTGCCAGCTCACCATGGGGCCTAATGTCTGAAGCTTTCTTT.

This clonotype was counted many times. CDR3: CASSTRQDQRAYGYTF. DNA for the CDR3: TGTGCCAGCAGTACTAGACAGGACCAGCGGGCCTATGGCTACACCTTC. The V and J genes are TRBV6-6 and TRBJ1-2; a possible D gene is TRBD1 (6 bases). The CDR3 has 16 residues. V dropped 5 bases and J dropped 4 bases, with 20 bases sitting between them. Germline loops: CDR1 MNHNY, CDR2 SVGAGI (reference sequence).

This clonotype has just a few counts. The chain links TRBV6-1 to TRBJ1-1, with a tentative D call TRBD1 (5 bases). V dropped 5 bases and J dropped 1 base, with 11 bases sitting between them. The V gene's germline CDR1 is MNHNS and CDR2 SASEGT. The CDR3 runs 14 residues. CDR3 amino acids: CASSLRTQNTEAFF. The CDR3 coding sequence is TGTGCCAGCAGTCTTAGGACACAGAACACTGAAGCTTTCTTT.

At least ten counts were recorded for this clonotype. The gene calls are TRBV20-1 and TRBJ1-5, with TRBD1 identical over 7 bases. This CDR3 region has 13 residues. After removal of 1 base from V and 6 bases from J, the junction contained 3 bases not matched to a gene. Germline V lookup: CDR1 DFQATT, CDR2 SNEGSKA (reference sequence). The CDR3 sequence: CSARGQGVQPQHF. CDR3 DNA sequence: TGCAGTGCTAGAGGGCAGGGGGTTCAGCCCCAGCATTTT.

This clonotype was recorded at least ten times. The V and J genes are TRBV6-6 and TRBJ1-1; the match to TRBD1 covers 9 bases. Germline CDR1 and CDR2: MNHNY and SVGAGI (reference sequence). This CDR3 is 13 amino acids long. V lost 11 bases, J lost 3 bases, and 7 bases stayed unmatched. The CDR3 coding sequence is TGTGCCGGCCGGGACAGGGTGGACACTGAAGCTTTCTTT. The encoded protein is CAGRDRVDTEAFF.

This clonotype came up many times. The chain has TRBV5-1 and TRBJ1-6, with TRBD1 as a possible D gene (5 bases). V lost 4 bases, J lost 10 bases, and 15 bases lay in between. The CDR3 covers 14 residues. Germline CDR1 and CDR2: SGHRS and YFSETQ. The CDR3 DNA follows: TGCGCCAGCAGCGGGGGGGAAAGAGGGTCACCCCTCCACTTT. Translated: CASSGGERGSPLHF.

This clonotype was detected many times. The chain links TRBV12-3 or TRBV12-4 to TRBJ1-2, with no clear D. This CDR3 has 13 residues. Deletions cut 3 bases from V and 2 bases from J, with 7 bases between. CDR3 sequence: CASSFSRNYGYTF. The CDR3 DNA reads as TGTGCCAGCAGTTTCAGCCGGAACTATGGCTACACCTTC.

This clonotype was detected many times. The chain couples TRBV7-2 to TRBJ1-1, with no clear D. Deletions cut 4 bases from V and 0 bases from J, with 6 bases between. The length of the CDR3 is 13 residues. The V gene's germline CDR1 is SGHTA and CDR2 FQGNSA. CDR3: CASSSSVNTEAFF. CDR3 in DNA: TGTGCCAGCAGCTCATCGGTGAACACTGAAGCTTTCTTT.

At least ten counts were recorded for this clonotype. J is TRBJ2-1 and V is TRBV30; TRBD2 agrees at 11 bases. Trimming took 3 bases from V and 1 from J; bases not matched to a gene: 2. Germline V CDR1 and CDR2: GTSNPN, SVGIG (reference sequence). The CDR3 covers 15 residues. The CDR3 DNA reads as TGTGCCTGGAGCCGACTAGCGGGGTCCTACAATGAGCAGTTCTTC. Its protein is CAWSRLAGSYNEQFF.

The CDR3 DNA is TGTGCCAGCAGCGTTAAACTAGCGGGGGACAATGAGCAGTTCTTC. Its protein is CASSVKLAGDNEQFF. The chain employs TRBV9 and TRBJ2-1; 11 bases are a match to TRBD2. With 2 bases clipped from V and 5 bases from J, the junction kept 3 bases outside the gene matches. The CDR3 sequence is 15 residues long. Germline CDR1 reads SGDLS; CDR2 reads YYNGEE. The entire variable domain, with the rest obtained from reference TRBV9 and TRBJ2-1, is as follows: DSGVTQTPKHLITATGQRVTLRCSPRSGDLSVYWYQQSLDQGLQFLIQYYNGEERAKGNILERFSAQQFPDLHSELNLSSLELGDSALYFCASSVKLAGDNEQFFGPGTRLTVL.

At least ten counts were recorded for this clonotype. The V and J genes are TRBV2 and TRBJ1-6, with 7 bases fitting TRBD1. There are 14 residues in the CDR3. In germline, CDR1 is SNHLY, CDR2 FYNNEI. V dropped 9 bases and J dropped 7; count of bases not matched to a gene: 9. CDR3 in DNA: TGTGCCAGTTCCGTGGGACAGCCCAATTCACCCCTCCACTTT. Translated: CASSVGQPNSPLHF.

This clonotype was detected many times. The chain combines TRBV10-3 with TRBJ2-7, with 8 bases fitting TRBD2. This CDR3 is 14 amino acids long. Germline assignment: CDR1 ENHRY and CDR2 SYGVKD. V lost 3 bases to trimming and J lost 3 bases; unmatched junction nucleotides: 4. CDR3 in amino acids: CAISEMGLDYEQYF. CDR3 nucleotide sequence: TGTGCCATCAGTGAAATGGGACTAGACTACGAGCAGTACTTC.

This clonotype was detected ten times or more. The chain recombines TRBV3-1 with TRBJ2-1, with D perhaps matching TRBD2 (6 bases). The CDR3 consists of 13 residues. Between the trimmed V and J ends, which lost 7 bases and 10 bases, there was a span of 17 bases. Germline V lookup: CDR1 LGHDT, CDR2 YNNKEL (reference sequence). The CDR3 reads CASIERGRNEQFF. In DNA, the CDR3 is TGTGCCAGCATCGAACGGGGGAGAAACGAGCAGTTCTTC.

This clonotype showed up many times. The gene calls are TRBV12-2 and TRBJ1-2. TRBV12-2 is classified as a pseudogene. The CDR3 runs to 18 residues. The CDR3 region is CASRLEGRAETGTDGYTF. DNA of the CDR3: TGTGCAAGTCGCTTAGAAGGGAGGGCGGAGACAGGGACGGATGGCTACACCTTC.

This clonotype was seen at least ten times. The chain recombines TRBV2 with TRBJ1-6; TRBD1 matches 7 bases. Per the germline V gene, CDR1 is SNHLY and CDR2 is FYNNEI. CDR3 length: 16 residues. The trim removed 6 bases at V and 10 bases at J, leaving 15 bases unmatched. CDR3 DNA: TGTGCCAGCAGCCCTGGGGGGACAGCTAATGGGTCACCCCTCCACTTT. It codes for CASSPGGTANGSPLHF.

This clonotype was found many times. The chain combines TRBV3-1 with TRBJ1-1, with 7 bases lining up with TRBD1. The ends lost 1 base at V and 7 bases at J; junction bases unmatched: 12. The length of the CDR3 is 16 residues. CDR1 LGHDT and CDR2 YNNKEL come from the germline V gene (reference sequence). CDR3 residues: CASSQVSPGGMFEAFF. CDR3 nucleotide sequence: TGTGCCAGCAGCCAAGTTTCCCCAGGGGGGATGTTTGAAGCTTTCTTT.

The V call is TRBV18, the J call TRBJ1-1, with 9 positions matching TRBD1. Unmatched junction bases numbered 7, after V lost 9 bases and J lost 5 bases. Germline V gives CDR1 KGHSH, CDR2 LQKENI. The CDR3 has 13 amino acids. The CDR3 protein is CASLQGARTEAFF. The CDR3 DNA is TGTGCCAGTCTACAGGGGGCGAGGACTGAAGCTTTCTTT.

This clonotype was counted a few times. The chain employs TRBV5-1 and TRBJ2-5, with D tentatively TRBD2 (7 bases). Trimming pared 2 bases from V and 1 base from J, leaving 9 bases between. The germline gives CDR1 SGHRS, CDR2 YFSETQ. CDR3 length: 14 amino acids. The CDR3 reads CASSFGGPQETQYF. Written as DNA, the CDR3 is TGCGCCAGCAGCTTCGGGGGGCCCCAAGAGACCCAGTACTTC.

This clonotype has ten or more counts. This chain uses TRBV19 with TRBJ1-4; D might be TRBD1 (6 bases). CDR3 length equals 14 residues. The V end lost 4 bases, the J end lost 7 bases, and 13 bases lay between the germline ends. Germline V gene sequence: CDR1 LNHDA, CDR2 SQIVND (reference sequence). The CDR3 reads CASSTRQGTEKLFF. Here the CDR3 DNA reads TGTGCCAGTAGTACCCGCCAGGGGACTGAAAAACTGTTTTTT. Full variable domain (remainder filled in from reference TRBV19 and TRBJ1-4): DGGITQSPKYLFRKEGQNVTLSCEQNLNHDAMYWYRQDPGQGLRLIYYSQIVNDFQKGDIAEGYSVSREKKESFPLTVTSAQKNPTAFYLCASSTRQGTEKLFFGSGTQLSVL.

This clonotype was counted at least ten times. This chain links TRBV12-3 or TRBV12-4 with TRBJ1-4; a weak D match, TRBD1 (5 bases). This CDR3 is 11 amino acids long. Trimming cost V 6 bases and J 10 bases, with 9 bases left between them. CDR3 in DNA: TGTGCCAGCAGAATGGGGCGAAAACTGTTTTTT. Its protein is CASRMGRKLFF.

In its sample, this clonotype was seen many times. V gene TRBV30 combines with J gene TRBJ1-1, with unresolved D. Germline values: CDR1 GTSNPN, CDR2 SVGIG (reference sequence). Between the trimmed V and J ends, which lost 2 bases and 6 bases, there was a span of 13 bases. There are 13 residues in the CDR3. This chain's CDR3 is CAWSYNLHPEAFF. The CDR3 DNA reads as TGTGCCTGGAGTTATAACCTGCACCCTGAAGCTTTCTTT.

A few counts support this clonotype. This rearrangement joins TRBV6-4 to TRBJ2-3; 8 bases are a match to TRBD2. Germline V gene data show CDR1 as MRHNA and CDR2 as SNTAGT. V was pared by 6 bases and J by 2 bases, with 13 bases of the junction left unmatched. This CDR3 is built from 17 residues. The CDR3 region has the DNA TGTGCCAGCAGAGCCCCCCCTAAGCGGGGGTTCACAGATACGCAGTATTTT. It specifies CASRAPPKRGFTDTQYF.

With regard to this clonotype: Possible read error: a much larger clone is one base away. This chain joins TRBV7-3 and TRBJ2-3; 7 nucleotides line up with TRBD1. The CDR3 length is 14 residues. Germline CDR1 reads SGHTA; CDR2 reads FQGTGA. The V and J ends lost 5 bases and 5 bases, in that order; junction bases with no gene match: 7. The CDR3 sequence is CASSTDRVEDTQYF. The CDR3, as DNA: TGTGCCAGCAGCACCGACAGGGTTGAAGATACGCAGTATTTT.

There are many counts of this clonotype. The chain links TRBV6-6 to TRBJ1-4, with D possibly matching TRBD1 (5 bases). This CDR3 has 14 amino acids. V was shortened by 7 bases and J by 8 bases, with 17 bases between the two germline ends. In germline, CDR1 is MNHNY, CDR2 SVGAGI (reference sequence). The CDR3 coding sequence is TGTGCCAGCATGGGTAGGGGCAGCGGGGAAAAACTGTTTTTT. Translating it yields CASMGRGSGEKLFF.